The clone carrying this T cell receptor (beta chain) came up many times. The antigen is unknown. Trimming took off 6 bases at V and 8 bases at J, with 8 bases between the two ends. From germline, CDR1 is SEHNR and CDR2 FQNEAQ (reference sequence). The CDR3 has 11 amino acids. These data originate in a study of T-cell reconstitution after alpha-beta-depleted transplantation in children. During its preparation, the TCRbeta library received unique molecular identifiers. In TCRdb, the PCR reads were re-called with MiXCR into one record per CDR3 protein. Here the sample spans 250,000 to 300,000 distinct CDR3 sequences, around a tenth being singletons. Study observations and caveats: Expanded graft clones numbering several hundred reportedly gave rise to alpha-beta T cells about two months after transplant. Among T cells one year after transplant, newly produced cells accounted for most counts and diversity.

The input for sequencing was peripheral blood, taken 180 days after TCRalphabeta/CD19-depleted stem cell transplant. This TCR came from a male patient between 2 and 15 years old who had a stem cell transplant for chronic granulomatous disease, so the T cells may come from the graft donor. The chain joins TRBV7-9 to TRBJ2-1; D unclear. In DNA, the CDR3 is TGTGCCAGCAGACAAAGTGATGAGCAGTTCTTC. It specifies CASRQSDEQFF.